These T cell receptor beta chains were read from a single sample in a study of CD8 T cells in Susac syndrome. Using its own MiXCR run on the immunoSEQ multiplex PCR reads, TCRdb lists one record per CDR3 protein. The data contain tens of thousands of distinct CDR3 sequences, approximately 96% of them singletons. The specimen sequenced was CD8+ T cells from PBMCs. These TCRs come from a human donor with Susac syndrome. The CDR3 runs from the conserved cysteine through the conserved F or W. D genes are given only for firm matches. Clone size, where shown, is once, few, many, or a class for clones that have expanded.

d_call,clone_size,j_call,v_call,cdr3_aa,cdr3_nt
-,-,TRBJ2-1,TRBV28,CASSLGGHEQFF,TGTGCCAGCAGTTTGGGGGGCCATGAGCAGTTCTTC
-,-,TRBJ1-1,TRBV20-1,CSARPRGNTEAFF,TGCAGTGCTAGACCCAGGGGGAACACTGAAGCTTTCTTT
-,-,TRBJ1-1,TRBV20-1,CSARGGTEAFF,TGCAGTGCTAGAGGGGGCACTGAAGCTTTCTTT
-,-,TRBJ2-3,TRBV29-1,CSAAGGSTDTQYF,TGCAGCGCCGCAGGGGGGAGCACAGATACGCAGTATTTT
-,-,TRBJ2-3,TRBV28,CASSLLGVSDTQYF,TGTGCCAGCAGTTTACTTGGGGTTTCAGATACGCAGTATTTT
-,-,TRBJ2-3,TRBV27,CASGPSEADTQYF,TGTGCCAGCGGACCGAGTGAGGCGGATACGCAGTATTTT
TRBD1,-,TRBJ1-1,TRBV13,CASSSPGQEAFF,TGTGCCAGCAGCTCACCGGGACAGGAAGCTTTCTTT
TRBD2,-,TRBJ2-5,TRBV9,CASSEGLAGVETQYF,TGTGCCAGCAGCGAGGGACTAGCGGGAGTGGAGACCCAGTACTTC
-,-,TRBJ1-1,TRBV9,CASLDSTDTEAFF,TGTGCCAGCCTGGACAGTACGGACACTGAAGCTTTCTTT
TRBD2,-,TRBJ2-1,TRBV14,CASSQLAVLYNEQFF,TGTGCCAGCAGCCAACTAGCGGTGCTTTACAATGAGCAGTTCTTC
TRBD2,-,TRBJ2-5,TRBV20-1,CSARGGLLETQYF,TGCAGTGCTAGGGGGGGACTATTGGAGACCCAGTACTTC
-,-,TRBJ2-1,TRBV27,CASSLSVGNEQFF,TGTGCCAGCAGTTTATCCGTGGGCAATGAGCAGTTCTTC
-,-,TRBJ1-5,TRBV28,CASSNYPFRLEGEGNQPQHF,TGTGCCAGCAGTAACTACCCGTTCCGGTTGGAGGGGGAGGGCAATCAGCCCCAGCATTTT
-,-,TRBJ1-4,TRBV3-1,CASSLGGHPNEKLFF,TGTGCCAGCAGCCTCGGGGGACATCCTAATGAAAAACTGTTTTTT
-,-,TRBJ1-2,TRBV29-1,CSVEVRVSRAGTINYGYTF,TGCAGCGTTGAAGTAAGGGTGTCGCGAGCAGGGACGATTAACTATGGCTACACCTTC
-,once,TRBJ2-1,TRBV19,CASSIRSLNEQFF,TGTGCCAGTAGTATTAGGTCCCTCAATGAGCAGTTCTTC
-,once,TRBJ2-2,TRBV3-1,CASSLALGGELFF,TGTGCCAGCAGCCTAGCGTTGGGCGGGGAGCTGTTTTTT
-,-,TRBJ2-1,TRBV20-1,CSAVEFYNEQFF,TGCAGTGCTGTAGAGTTCTACAATGAGCAGTTCTTC
-,-,TRBJ1-1,TRBV29-1,CSSRLFSGGSSAEAFF,TGCAGCTCCCGGCTGTTTAGCGGGGGCTCCTCCGCTGAAGCTTTCTTT
TRBD2,-,TRBJ2-1,TRBV20-1,CSARVTSGRAGGSYNEQFF,TGCAGTGCTAGAGTCACTAGCGGGAGGGCGGGTGGCTCCTACAATGAGCAGTTCTTC
TRBD1,once,TRBJ1-2,TRBV28,CASSSPGTGGFHYGYTF,TGTGCCAGCAGTTCCCCCGGGACAGGGGGTTTTCACTATGGCTACACCTTC
-,-,TRBJ2-2,TRBV30,CAWSVSGNTGELFF,TGTGCCTGGAGTGTAAGCGGAAACACCGGGGAGCTGTTTTTT
TRBD1,few,TRBJ1-4,TRBV4-3,CASSQGTGSNEKLFF,TGCGCCAGCAGCCAAGGGACAGGTTCTAATGAAAAACTGTTTTTT
-,-,TRBJ2-5,TRBV10-3,CAISAGETQYF,TGTGCCATCAGTGCCGGAGAGACCCAGTACTTC
-,-,TRBJ2-5,TRBV15,CATTTHGGTQETQYF,TGTGCCACCACCACACACGGCGGGACTCAAGAGACCCAGTACTTC
-,-,TRBJ1-1,TRBV5-1,CASSSKTPLGTEAFF,TGCGCCAGCAGCTCTAAGACACCCCTGGGGACTGAAGCTTTCTTT
-,-,TRBJ2-6,TRBV15,CATSRGTNAANVLTF,TGTGCCACCAGCAGGGGGACCAATGCGGCCAACGTCCTGACTTTC
-,-,TRBJ2-1,TRBV3-1,CASRLANEQFF,TGTGCCAGCAGACTGGCGAATGAGCAGTTCTTC
-,-,TRBJ1-1,TRBV7-9,CASSLPGAEGTWSTEAFF,TGTGCCAGCAGCTTGCCTGGAGCAGAGGGAACTTGGAGCACTGAAGCTTTCTTT
TRBD2,-,TRBJ2-2,TRBV5-1,CASSRARLAGEYTGELFF,TGCGCCAGCAGCCGTGCGCGACTAGCGGGGGAGTACACCGGGGAGCTGTTTTTT
TRBD1,-,TRBJ2-1,TRBV12-3/TRBV12-4,CATGQGRNEQFF,TGTGCCACCGGACAGGGGCGGAATGAGCAGTTCTTC
-,-,TRBJ2-7,TRBV25-1,CASSEGNRDAHEQYF,TGTGCCAGCAGTGAAGGGAACAGGGATGCCCACGAGCAGTACTTC
-,-,TRBJ2-7,TRBV7-9,CASSLDGTSYEQYF,TGTGCCAGCAGCTTAGACGGCACCTCCTACGAGCAGTACTTC
-,-,TRBJ1-2,TRBV7-3,CASSPGAGYGYTF,TGTGCCAGCAGCCCAGGCGCCGGCTATGGCTACACCTTC
-,-,TRBJ2-1,TRBV27,CASSFGTTNNEQFF,TGTGCCAGCAGTTTCGGGACAACGAACAATGAGCAGTTCTTC
-,-,TRBJ2-2,TRBV12-3/TRBV12-4,CASSRVTGELFF,TGTGCCAGCAGTAGAGTCACCGGGGAGCTGTTTTTT
-,-,TRBJ1-2,TRBV15,CATSRDQGPDGYTF,TGTGCCACCAGCAGAGATCAGGGGCCGGATGGCTACACCTTC
-,-,TRBJ1-4,TRBV30,CAWSGEDSSTNEKLFF,TGTGCCTGGAGTGGGGAGGACAGTTCAACTAATGAAAAACTGTTTTTT
-,-,TRBJ1-6,TRBV7-9,CASSPPAVVHNSPLHF,TGTGCCAGCAGCCCCCCAGCTGTGGTCCATAATTCACCCCTCCACTTT
-,-,TRBJ2-7,TRBV20-1,CSAREFDGLLYEQYF,TGCAGTGCTAGAGAATTCGATGGCCTACTCTACGAGCAGTACTTC
-,-,TRBJ1-5,TRBV12-3/TRBV12-4,CASSPTVQPQHF,TGTGCCAGCAGTCCCACTGTTCAGCCCCAGCATTTT
-,-,TRBJ2-5,TRBV6-5,CASSYSNGGGETQYF,TGTGCCAGCAGTTACTCGAACGGGGGCGGGGAGACCCAGTACTTC
-,-,TRBJ1-6,TRBV4-3,CASSQDTGVALHF,TGCGCCAGCAGCCAAGACACCGGGGTGGCCCTCCACTTT
-,-,TRBJ2-3,TRBV7-9,CASSLSVSATDTQYF,TGTGCCAGCAGCTTGTCGGTCAGCGCAACAGATACGCAGTATTTT
-,-,TRBJ2-3,TRBV7-9,CASRGFNTDTQYF,TGTGCCAGCAGGGGATTCAACACAGATACGCAGTATTTT
TRBD2,-,TRBJ2-3,TRBV20-1,CSASYSGRAGTDTQYF,TGCAGTGCTAGTTATAGCGGGAGGGCGGGCACAGATACGCAGTATTTT
-,once,TRBJ2-7,TRBV6-5,CASSYGGGSYEQYF,TGTGCCAGCAGTTACGGCGGCGGTAGCTACGAGCAGTACTTC
-,-,TRBJ2-3,TRBV24-1,CATSLGDTQYF,TGTGCCACCAGTTTGGGAGATACGCAGTATTTT
TRBD1,-,TRBJ2-5,TRBV7-8,CASSERPGQGKRTQYF,TGTGCCAGCAGCGAAAGACCGGGACAGGGGAAGAGAACCCAGTACTTC
-,-,TRBJ1-6,TRBV27,CASSLGPSSPLHF,TGTGCCAGCAGTTTAGGGCCGAGTTCACCCCTCCACTTT
-,few,TRBJ1-1,TRBV6-2/TRBV6-3,CASSLGPNTEAFF,TGTGCCAGCAGTTTGGGACCGAACACTGAAGCTTTCTTT